This T cell receptor beta chain appears in the sequencing data of a study of T cell changes during pregnancy in multiple sclerosis. Clones were read by immunoSEQ multiplex PCR, and TCRdb kept only the in-frame ones, dropping some. Among under 50,000 clones listed, approximately 92% were seen once. Germline V gives CDR1 MGHRA, CDR2 YSYEKL. V lost 4 bases and J lost 8, with 15 bases in between. The CDR3 loop spans 15 amino acids. This TCR came from a female donor with multiple sclerosis, enrolled in a pregnancy study. Sample: CD8+ T cells from peripheral blood mononuclear cells, taken before pregnancy. This sequence joins TRBV4-1 and TRBJ1-6, with D hard to call. CDR3 nucleotides: TGCGCCAGCAGCCGCACGGCGGGGTTGGATTCACCCCTCCACTTT. Protein product: CASSRTAGLDSPLHF.